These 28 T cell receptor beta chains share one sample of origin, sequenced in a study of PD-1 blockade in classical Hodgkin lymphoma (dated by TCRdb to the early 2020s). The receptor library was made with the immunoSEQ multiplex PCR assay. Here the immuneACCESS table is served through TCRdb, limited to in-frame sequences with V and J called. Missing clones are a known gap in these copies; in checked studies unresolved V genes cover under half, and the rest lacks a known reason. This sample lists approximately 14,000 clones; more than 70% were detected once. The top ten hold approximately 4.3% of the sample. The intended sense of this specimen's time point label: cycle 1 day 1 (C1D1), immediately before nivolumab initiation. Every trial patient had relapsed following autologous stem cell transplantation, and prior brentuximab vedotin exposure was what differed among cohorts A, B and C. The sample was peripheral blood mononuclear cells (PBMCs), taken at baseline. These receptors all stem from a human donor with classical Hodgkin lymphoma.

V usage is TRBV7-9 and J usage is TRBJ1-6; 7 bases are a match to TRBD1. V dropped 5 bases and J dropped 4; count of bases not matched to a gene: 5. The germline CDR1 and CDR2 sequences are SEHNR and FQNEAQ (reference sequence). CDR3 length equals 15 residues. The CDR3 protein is CASSVGDSYNSPLHF. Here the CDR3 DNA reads TGTGCCAGCAGCGTAGGGGACAGTTATAATTCACCCCTCCACTTT.

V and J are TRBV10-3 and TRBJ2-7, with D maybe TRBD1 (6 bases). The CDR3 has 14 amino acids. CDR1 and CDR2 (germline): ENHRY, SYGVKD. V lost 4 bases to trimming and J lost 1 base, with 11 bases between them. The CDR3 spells CAISGRDKSYEQYF. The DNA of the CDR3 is TGTGCCATCAGTGGCCGGGACAAGTCCTACGAGCAGTACTTC.

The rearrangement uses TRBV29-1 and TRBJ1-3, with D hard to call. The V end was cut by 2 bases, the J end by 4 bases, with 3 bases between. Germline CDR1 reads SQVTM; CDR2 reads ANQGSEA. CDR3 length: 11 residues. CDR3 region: CSVELGNTIYF. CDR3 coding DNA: TGCAGCGTTGAATTGGGAAACACCATATATTTT.

The CDR3 region is CASSYNTGELFF. The DNA for the CDR3 is TGTGCCAGCAGTTACAACACCGGGGAGCTGTTTTTT. The genes are TRBV6-5 and TRBJ2-2, with no clear D. CDR1 and CDR2 from the germline V gene are MNHEY and SVGAGI. The V end was cut by 2 bases, the J end by 2 bases, with 0 bases between. The CDR3 has 12 residues.

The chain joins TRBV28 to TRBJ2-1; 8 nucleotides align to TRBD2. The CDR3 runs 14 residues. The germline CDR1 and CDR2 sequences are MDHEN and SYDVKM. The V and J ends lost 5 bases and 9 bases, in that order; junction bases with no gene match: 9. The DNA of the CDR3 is TGTGCCAGCAGTCTGACTAGCGCCCTCGGTGAGCAGTTCTTC. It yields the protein CASSLTSALGEQFF.

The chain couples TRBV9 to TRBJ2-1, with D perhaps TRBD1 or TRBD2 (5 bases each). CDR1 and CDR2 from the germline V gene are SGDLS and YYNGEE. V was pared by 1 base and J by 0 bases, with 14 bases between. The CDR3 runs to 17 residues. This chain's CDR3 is CASSVLGLAASYNEQFF. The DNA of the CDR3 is TGTGCCAGCAGCGTATTGGGGCTAGCCGCCTCCTACAATGAGCAGTTCTTC.

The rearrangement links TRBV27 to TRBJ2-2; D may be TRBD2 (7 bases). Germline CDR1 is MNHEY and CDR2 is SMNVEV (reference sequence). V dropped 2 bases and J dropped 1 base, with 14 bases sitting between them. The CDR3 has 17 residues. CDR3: CASSLIGGGLNTGELFF. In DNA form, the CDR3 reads TGTGCCAGCAGTTTAATAGGGGGGGGGCTGAACACCGGGGAGCTGTTTTTT.

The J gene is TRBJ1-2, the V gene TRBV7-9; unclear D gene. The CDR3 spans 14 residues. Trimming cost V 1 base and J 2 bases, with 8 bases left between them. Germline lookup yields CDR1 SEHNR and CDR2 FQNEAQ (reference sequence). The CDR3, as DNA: TGTGCCAGCAGCTTAGGGTCTGGAAACTATGGCTACACCTTC. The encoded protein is CASSLGSGNYGYTF.

The CDR3, as DNA: TGTGCCACCAGCAGAGATGGGGGACGACTAGCGGACATCTCCTACGAGCAGTACTTC. Encoded protein: CATSRDGGRLADISYEQYF. The chain is built from TRBV15 and TRBJ2-7; the match to TRBD2 covers 9 bases. CDR1 is LNHNV and CDR2 is YYDKDF in the germline V gene (reference sequence). V gave up 0 bases and J gave up 0 bases; unmatched junction bases: 12. This CDR3 contains 19 residues.

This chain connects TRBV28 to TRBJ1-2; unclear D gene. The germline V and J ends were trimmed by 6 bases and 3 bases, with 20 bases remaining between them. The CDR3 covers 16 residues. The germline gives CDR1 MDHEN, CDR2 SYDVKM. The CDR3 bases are TGTGCCAGCAGCTCCGTGGGGTGGTCCTCCGACTATGGCTACACCTTC. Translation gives CASSSVGWSSDYGYTF.

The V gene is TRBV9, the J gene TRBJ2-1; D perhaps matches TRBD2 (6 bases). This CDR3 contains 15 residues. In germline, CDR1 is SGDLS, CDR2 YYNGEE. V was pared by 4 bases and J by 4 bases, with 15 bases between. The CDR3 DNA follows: TGTGCCAGCAGCCCAGCGGGTTCCGTATACAATGAGCAGTTCTTC. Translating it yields CASSPAGSVYNEQFF.

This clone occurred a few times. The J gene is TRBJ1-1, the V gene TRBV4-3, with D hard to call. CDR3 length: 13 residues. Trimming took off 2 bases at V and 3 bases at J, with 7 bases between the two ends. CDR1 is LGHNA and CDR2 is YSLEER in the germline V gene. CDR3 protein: CASSQQFYTEAFF. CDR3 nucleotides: TGCGCCAGCAGCCAACAATTTTACACTGAAGCTTTCTTT.

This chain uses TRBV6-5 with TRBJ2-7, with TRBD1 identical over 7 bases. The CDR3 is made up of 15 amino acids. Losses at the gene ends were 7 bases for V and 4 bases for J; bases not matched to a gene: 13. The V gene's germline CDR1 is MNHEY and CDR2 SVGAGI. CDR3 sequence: CASTMTGTEGYEQYF. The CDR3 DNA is TGTGCCAGCACCATGACCGGGACAGAGGGGTACGAGCAGTACTTC.

The DNA for the CDR3 is TGCGCCAGCAGCCAAGTACAATCCCGGGGCACTGAAGCTTTCTTT. Protein product: CASSQVQSRGTEAFF. The V call is TRBV4-1, the J call TRBJ1-1; no clear D gene. V was pared by 1 base and J by 4 bases, with 13 bases between. The CDR3 is 15 amino acids. The germline V gene encodes CDR1 MGHRA and CDR2 YSYEKL.

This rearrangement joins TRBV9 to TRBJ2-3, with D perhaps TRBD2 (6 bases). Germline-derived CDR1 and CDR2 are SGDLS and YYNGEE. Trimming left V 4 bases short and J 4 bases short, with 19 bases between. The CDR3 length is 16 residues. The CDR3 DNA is TGTGCCAGCAGCTCCTCGGGGGTCCTCGGGGCAGATACGCAGTATTTT. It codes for CASSSSGVLGADTQYF. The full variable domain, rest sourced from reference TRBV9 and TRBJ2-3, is DSGVTQTPKHLITATGQRVTLRCSPRSGDLSVYWYQQSLDQGLQFLIQYYNGEERAKGNILERFSAQQFPDLHSELNLSSLELGDSALYFCASSSSGVLGADTQYFGPGTRLTVL.

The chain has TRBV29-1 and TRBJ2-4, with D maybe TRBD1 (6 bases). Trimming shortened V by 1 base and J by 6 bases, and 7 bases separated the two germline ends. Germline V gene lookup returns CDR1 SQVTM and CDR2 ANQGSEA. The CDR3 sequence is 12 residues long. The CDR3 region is CSVEGRGNIQYF. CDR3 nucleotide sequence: TGCAGCGTTGAAGGCAGGGGAAACATTCAGTACTTC.

The CDR3 loop reads CASSLGANTEAFF. Here the CDR3 DNA reads TGTGCCAGCAGTTTGGGGGCGAACACTGAAGCTTTCTTT. This chain joins TRBV27 and TRBJ1-1; tentatively, D is TRBD1 (6 bases). CDR3 length equals 13 residues. The V and J ends lost 3 bases and 1 base respectively, with 6 bases between them. CDR1 and CDR2 (germline): MNHEY, SMNVEV (reference sequence).

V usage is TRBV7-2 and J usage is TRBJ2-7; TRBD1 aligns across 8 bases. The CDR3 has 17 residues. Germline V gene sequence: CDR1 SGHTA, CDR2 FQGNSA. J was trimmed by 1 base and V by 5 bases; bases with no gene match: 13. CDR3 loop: CASSTYLGQGWSYEQYF. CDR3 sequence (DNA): TGTGCCAGCAGCACCTATCTCGGACAGGGATGGTCCTACGAGCAGTACTTC.

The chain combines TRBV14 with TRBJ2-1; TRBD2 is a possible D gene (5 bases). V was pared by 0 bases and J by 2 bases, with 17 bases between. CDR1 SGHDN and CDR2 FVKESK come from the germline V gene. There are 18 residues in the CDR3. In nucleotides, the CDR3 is TGTGCCAGCAGCCAAGATAGTATCCGGCGGGTCACCTACAATGAGCAGTTCTTC. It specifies CASSQDSIRRVTYNEQFF.

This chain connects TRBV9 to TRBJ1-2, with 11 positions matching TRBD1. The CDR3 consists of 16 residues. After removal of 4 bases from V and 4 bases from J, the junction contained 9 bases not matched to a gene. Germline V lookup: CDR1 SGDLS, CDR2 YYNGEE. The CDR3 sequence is CASSPGQGGFSYGYTF. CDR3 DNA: TGTGCCAGCAGCCCGGGACAGGGGGGATTCAGCTATGGCTACACCTTC.

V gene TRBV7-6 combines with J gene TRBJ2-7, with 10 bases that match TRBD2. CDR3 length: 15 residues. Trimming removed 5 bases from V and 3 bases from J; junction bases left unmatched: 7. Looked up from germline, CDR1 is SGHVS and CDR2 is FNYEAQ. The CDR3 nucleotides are TGTGCCAGCAGCCCCCTGGTAGCGGGAGGCTACGAGCAGTACTTC. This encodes CASSPLVAGGYEQYF.

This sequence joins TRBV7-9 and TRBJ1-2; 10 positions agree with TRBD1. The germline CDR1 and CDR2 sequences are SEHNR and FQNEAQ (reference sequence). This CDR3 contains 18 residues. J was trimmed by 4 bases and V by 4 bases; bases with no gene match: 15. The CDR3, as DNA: TGTGCCAGCAGCTGGGCGACCATCGGGACAGGGGTTAGCTATGGCTACACCTTC. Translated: CASSWATIGTGVSYGYTF.

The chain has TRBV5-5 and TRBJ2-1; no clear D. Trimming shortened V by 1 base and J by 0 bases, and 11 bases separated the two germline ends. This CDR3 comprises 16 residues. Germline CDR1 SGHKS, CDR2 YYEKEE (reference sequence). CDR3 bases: TGTGCCAGCAGCTTGACCAGCGTACCCTCCTACAATGAGCAGTTCTTC. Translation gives CASSLTSVPSYNEQFF.

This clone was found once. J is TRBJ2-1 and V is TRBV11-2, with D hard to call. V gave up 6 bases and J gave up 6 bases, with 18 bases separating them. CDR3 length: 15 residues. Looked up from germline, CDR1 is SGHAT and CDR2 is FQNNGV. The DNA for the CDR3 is TGTGCCAGCAGTCTCCGCAGTTGGGTGGGCAATGAGCAGTTCTTC. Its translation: CASSLRSWVGNEQFF. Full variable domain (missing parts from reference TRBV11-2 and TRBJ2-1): EAGVAQSPRYKIIEKRQSVAFWCNPISGHATLYWYQQILGQGPKLLIQFQNNGVVDDSQLPKDRFSAERLKGVDSTLKIQPAKLEDSAVYLCASSLRSWVGNEQFFGPGTRLTVL.

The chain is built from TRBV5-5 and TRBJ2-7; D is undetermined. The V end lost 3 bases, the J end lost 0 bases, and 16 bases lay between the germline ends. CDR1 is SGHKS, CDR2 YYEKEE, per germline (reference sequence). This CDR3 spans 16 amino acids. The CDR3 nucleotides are TGTGCCAGCAGCTCGAGGAGAAGGATGAGCTCCTACGAGCAGTACTTC. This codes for CASSSRRRMSSYEQYF.

CDR3 loop: CASSEGSSGPTDTQYF. CDR3 DNA sequence: TGTGCCAGCAGTGAAGGGTCTAGCGGGCCCACAGATACGCAGTATTTT. The gene calls are TRBV2 and TRBJ2-3; 8 positions agree with TRBD2. Germline V gives CDR1 SNHLY, CDR2 FYNNEI. V gave up 1 base and J gave up 2 bases; unmatched junction bases: 5. CDR3 size: 16 residues.

CDR3 protein: CASSYGGEQYF. The CDR3 coding sequence is TGTGCCAGCAGCTACGGGGGCGAGCAGTACTTC. V is TRBV7-2 and J is TRBJ2-7; D possibly corresponds to TRBD2 (6 bases). V lost 4 bases, J lost 6 bases, and 7 bases lay in between. Per germline, CDR1 SGHTA and CDR2 FQGNSA. The CDR3 contains 11 residues.

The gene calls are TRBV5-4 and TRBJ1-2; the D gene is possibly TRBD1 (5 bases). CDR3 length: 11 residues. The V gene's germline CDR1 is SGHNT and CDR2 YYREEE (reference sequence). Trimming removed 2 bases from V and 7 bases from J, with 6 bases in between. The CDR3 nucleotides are TGTGCCAGCAGCTTTGGGGCTGGCTACACCTTC. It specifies CASSFGAGYTF.